This entry lists 13 T cell receptor beta chains sequenced from one sample in a study of blood T cells in healthy people across ages. Using a J-beta primer mix together with a sample-barcoded 5' primer, a second PCR was run for 7 to 11 cycles. TCRdb called the 5' RACE reads again in MiXCR, with one record for every CDR3 protein. The data contain about 1.4 million distinct CDR3 sequences, approximately 59% of them singletons. The specimen was blood. These receptors all stem from a young man in good health.

The rearrangement links TRBV4-1 to TRBJ1-1, with D unresolved. Trimming shortened V by 1 base and J by 2 bases, and 11 bases separated the two germline ends. Germline V lookup: CDR1 MGHRA, CDR2 YSYEKL. This CDR3 region has 15 residues. For the CDR3, the DNA is TGCGCCAGCAGCCAAGCTCAGACGGTTAACACTGAAGCTTTCTTT. Its translation is CASSQAQTVNTEAFF.

This sequence joins TRBV29-1 and TRBJ2-3; D is perhaps TRBD2 (5 bases). The germline gives CDR1 SQVTM, CDR2 ANQGSEA. The ends were cut back, 4 bases at V and 6 bases at J, with 20 bases in the middle. This CDR3 has 15 residues. CDR3 DNA: TGCAGCGTTGGAGATAAAGGGAGCACCTGGGATACGCAGTATTTT. The encoded protein is CSVGDKGSTWDTQYF.

This clonotype showed up just a few times. The chain employs TRBV4-1 and TRBJ1-5; TRBD1 matches at 8 bases. The CDR3 totals 16 residues. The germline V gene encodes CDR1 MGHRA and CDR2 YSYEKL. Trimming cost V 0 bases and J 9 bases; bases outside gene matches: 10. CDR3 DNA: TGCGCCAGCAGCCAAGAGGGGACCAGGGGGCTCGGGCCCCAGCATTTT. The encoded protein is CASSQEGTRGLGPQHF.

V gene TRBV24-1 combines with J gene TRBJ2-4; 11 bases are shared with TRBD2. The DNA end lines up better with TRBJ2-7; the J call may be wrong. The V gene's germline CDR1 is KGHDR and CDR2 SFDVKD. The CDR3 has 13 amino acids. The CDR3: CATALAGAHEQYF. The CDR3 nucleotides are TGTGCCACTGCACTAGCGGGAGCCCACGAGCAGTACTTC.

The chain recombines TRBV5-1 with TRBJ2-3; TRBD2 agrees at 9 bases. In germline, CDR1 is SGHRS, CDR2 YFSETQ. V was pared by 5 bases and J by 6 bases, with 7 bases of the junction left unmatched. The length of the CDR3 is 14 residues. The chain's CDR3 is CASRVAGEIDTQYF. As DNA, the CDR3 is TGCGCCAGCAGGGTAGCGGGAGAGATCGATACGCAGTATTTT.

This chain links TRBV11-2 with TRBJ2-5; perhaps TRBD2 as D (5 bases). Trimming took 1 base from V and 5 from J, leaving 20 bases between them. CDR3 size: 17 residues. CDR1 is SGHAT and CDR2 is FQNNGV in the germline V gene. CDR3 sequence (DNA): TGTGCCAGCAGCTTAGGATGGGGTCGTCGGGGTGGGGAGACCCAGTACTTC. Translating gives CASSLGWGRRGGETQYF.

This sequence joins TRBV6-5 and TRBJ2-7; 8 bases are shared with TRBD2. Germline CDR1 MNHEY, CDR2 SVGAGI. The CDR3 runs to 12 residues. V was pared by 3 bases and J by 10 bases, with 5 bases of the junction left unmatched. Here the CDR3 reads CASSYSGNAQYF. CDR3 coding DNA: TGTGCCAGCAGTTATAGCGGGAACGCCCAGTACTTC.

J is TRBJ1-1 and V is TRBV2, with TRBD1 matching over 11 bases. The CDR3 is 14 residues long. CDR1 is SNHLY, CDR2 FYNNEI, per germline. The ends lost 8 bases at V and 2 bases at J; junction bases unmatched: 4. The CDR3 loop reads CASDRTGGNTEAFF. Here the CDR3 DNA reads TGTGCCAGCGATCGGACAGGGGGCAACACTGAAGCTTTCTTT. Combining the CDR3 with reference TRBV2 and TRBJ1-1 gives the whole variable domain EPEVTQTPSHQVTQMGQEVILRCVPISNHLYFYWYRQILGQKVEFLVSFYNNEISEKSEIFDDQFSVERPDGSNFTLKIRSTKLEDSAMYFCASDRTGGNTEAFFGQGTRLTVV.

This clonotype turned up a few times. V usage is TRBV20-1 and J usage is TRBJ2-1; D uncertain. Germline V CDR1 and CDR2: DFQATT, SNEGSKA (reference sequence). CDR3 length equals 14 residues. V lost 5 bases to trimming and J lost 5 bases, with 16 bases between them. CDR3 coding DNA: TGCAGTGCTGACCTGGACCAATCGAACAATGAGCAGTTCTTC. It yields the protein CSADLDQSNNEQFF.

This clonotype was detected once. The chain is built from TRBV20-1 and TRBJ2-1; TRBD2 aligns across 11 bases. The germline CDR1 and CDR2 sequences are DFQATT and SNEGSKA (reference sequence). This CDR3 contains 14 residues. Trimming took 1 base from V and 8 from J; bases not matched to a gene: 4. The CDR3 DNA reads as TGCAGTGCTAGAGTTACTAGCGGGAGCGATGAGCAGTTCTTC. This gives the protein CSARVTSGSDEQFF.

The genes are TRBV20-1 and TRBJ2-7, with unresolved D. Germline V gene lookup returns CDR1 DFQATT and CDR2 SNEGSKA (reference sequence). V was clipped by 0 bases and J by 2 bases, with 11 bases between them. The length of the CDR3 is 14 residues. The CDR3 nucleotides are TGCAGTGCTAGAGAAGCCTGGATTACCTACGAGCAGTACTTC. Protein: CSAREAWITYEQYF.

This chain joins TRBV6-6 and TRBJ2-2, with 7 bases that match TRBD2. Germline CDR1 MNHNY, CDR2 SVGAGI (reference sequence). CDR3 size: 14 residues. V dropped 7 bases and J dropped 7; count of bases not matched to a gene: 9. CDR3 residues: CASIGGGFSGELFF. CDR3 nucleotide sequence: TGTGCCAGCATTGGGGGAGGGTTTAGCGGGGAGCTGTTTTTT.

This clonotype has just a few counts. The J gene is TRBJ1-2, the V gene TRBV27; perhaps TRBD1 as D (5 bases). This CDR3 comprises 14 residues. CDR1 and CDR2 from the germline V gene are MNHEY and SMNVEV (reference sequence). The V and J ends lost 6 bases and 5 bases respectively, with 16 bases between them. The CDR3 loop is CASRPTGTGYGYTF. CDR3 coding DNA: TGTGCCAGCAGGCCAACCGGGACTGGATATGGCTACACCTTC.